The 7 T cell receptor beta chains given below trace back to one sample, sequenced in a study of blood T cell repertoires in COVID-19. Method: immunoSEQ multiplex PCR; TCRdb's copy keeps in-frame clones and lacks some. Among some 190,000 clones listed, 75% to 90% were seen once. Sequenced material: peripheral blood. The receptors stem from a young man with acute or convalescent COVID-19.

The rearrangement joins TRBV3-1 (or the pseudogene TRBV3-2) to TRBJ1-1; no definite D call. Germline CDR1 and CDR2: LGHDT and YNNKEL (reference sequence). Trimming stripped 0 bases from V and 4 bases from J, with 12 bases between. This CDR3 has 15 residues. CDR3 region: CASSQDIWEGTEAFF. The CDR3 bases are TGTGCCAGCAGCCAAGACATCTGGGAGGGCACTGAAGCTTTCTTT.

Comments on this clone: Distinct nucleotide sequences in the sample also encode this CDR3. This rearrangement joins TRBV9 to TRBJ2-5, with D possibly TRBD2 on 5 matching bases. CDR3 length equals 14 residues. Germline V gene sequence: CDR1 SGDLS, CDR2 YYNGEE. Trimming removed 0 bases at V and 4 bases at J, with 10 bases between. The CDR3, as DNA: TGTGCCAGCAGCGTAGGAGGGTCGGGAGAGACCCAGTACTTC. This translates into CASSVGGSGETQYF.

The V and J genes are TRBV9 and TRBJ1-3; tentatively, D is TRBD1 (5 bases). The germline gives CDR1 SGDLS, CDR2 YYNGEE. The V and J ends lost 0 bases and 0 bases respectively, with 13 bases between them. The CDR3 is 17 amino acids. The CDR3 DNA follows: TGTGCCAGCAGCGTAGACGCGGGGCAGAACTCTGGAAACACCATATATTTT. Residues: CASSVDAGQNSGNTIYF.

The V call is TRBV10-3, the J call TRBJ1-5, with D possibly matching TRBD1 (5 bases). Germline lookup yields CDR1 ENHRY and CDR2 SYGVKD. V lost 4 bases and J 1 base, leaving 14 bases between the germline ends. This CDR3 has 16 amino acids. The CDR3 protein is CAISARDIGSNQPQHF. The DNA of the CDR3 is TGTGCCATCAGTGCCAGGGATATCGGAAGCAATCAGCCCCAGCATTTT.

This sequence joins TRBV28 and TRBJ2-2; a weak D match, TRBD2 (6 bases). Germline lookup yields CDR1 MDHEN and CDR2 SYDVKM. The CDR3 extends over 14 amino acids. V lost 4 bases to trimming and J lost 7 bases, with 13 bases between them. DNA of the CDR3: TGTGCCAGCAGTTCCGGAGGGTCCGACGGGGAGCTGTTTTTT. Protein sequence: CASSSGGSDGELFF. Supplemented by reference TRBV28 and TRBJ2-2, the full variable domain reads DVKVTQSSRYLVKRTGEKVFLECVQDMDHENMFWYRQDPGLGLRLIYFSYDVKMKEKGDIPEGYSVSREKKERFSLILESASTNQTSMYLCASSSGGSDGELFFGEGSRLTVL.

The J gene is TRBJ2-7, the V gene TRBV28, with D uncertain. The CDR3 runs 13 residues. V lost 7 bases and J lost 3, with 13 bases in between. The germline V gene encodes CDR1 MDHEN and CDR2 SYDVKM. The CDR3 coding sequence is TGTGCCAGCAACAGACCCGGTGGCTACGAGCAGTACTTC. This gives the protein CASNRPGGYEQYF.

The chain joins TRBV30 to TRBJ1-6; no clear D. The CDR3 is 13 residues long. Trimming stripped 1 base from V and 8 bases from J, with 9 bases between. From germline, CDR1 is GTSNPN and CDR2 SVGIG (reference sequence). The CDR3 DNA follows: TGTGCCTGGAGTGGAACGTCAGATTCACCCCTCCACTTT. It is translated as CAWSGTSDSPLHF.